The 27 T cell receptor beta chains listed next were all sequenced from one sample in a study of blood T cell repertoires in COVID-19. Sequenced by immunoSEQ multiplex PCR; TCRdb stores in-frame clones only, minus some. The sample has approximately 220,000 clones, 85% seen once. Sequencing was performed on PBMCs or T cells enriched from blood (not recorded which). The source is a man aged 35 to 55 who had recovered from COVID-19.

The CDR3 bases are TGCAGCTCCGGGACTTTCTTCAATGAGCAGTTCTTC. Translating gives CSSGTFFNEQFF. V and J are TRBV29-1 and TRBJ2-1, with D maybe TRBD2 (6 bases). CDR1 is SQVTM, CDR2 ANQGSEA, per germline. The CDR3 is 12 amino acids. V lost 8 bases to trimming and J lost 6 bases, with 14 bases between them.

This clone has a single count. J is TRBJ1-2 and V is TRBV5-1, with 8 nucleotides matching TRBD1. Losses at the gene ends were 0 bases for V and 4 bases for J; bases not matched to a gene: 2. CDR1 and CDR2 (germline): SGHRS, YFSETQ. The CDR3 totals 14 residues. The CDR3 DNA sequence: TGCGCCAGCAGCTTGGGACAGGGGATCTATGGCTACACCTTC. Its translation: CASSLGQGIYGYTF.

The rearrangement joins TRBV9 to TRBJ2-7, with 7 bases lining up with TRBD2. Germline lookup yields CDR1 SGDLS and CDR2 YYNGEE. The CDR3 totals 14 residues. V gave up 10 bases and J gave up 0 bases; unmatched junction bases: 10. The CDR3 bases are TGTGCCCCCTCAGCTAGCGGTAGCTCCTACGAGCAGTACTTC. Translation gives CAPSASGSSYEQYF.

This chain links TRBV28 with TRBJ1-4, with D possibly being TRBD1 (5 bases). Germline values: CDR1 MDHEN, CDR2 SYDVKM. This CDR3 is built from 14 residues. V was trimmed by 3 bases and J by 2 bases, leaving 7 bases between them. Written as DNA, the CDR3 is TGTGCCAGCAGTTTCCGGGGGACTAATGAAAAACTGTTTTTT. Its protein is CASSFRGTNEKLFF.

This clone was seen a few times. The V and J genes are TRBV30 and TRBJ1-2, with no clear D. Germline-derived CDR1 and CDR2 are GTSNPN and SVGIG (reference sequence). Trimming removed 4 bases from V and 5 bases from J, with 26 bases in between. This CDR3 region has 17 residues. CDR3: CAWTQIGKVAGTYGYTF. The CDR3 nucleotides read TGTGCCTGGACCCAAATAGGGAAGGTGGCGGGAACTTATGGCTACACCTTC.

The genes are TRBV28 and TRBJ2-1, with D maybe TRBD1 (6 bases). The CDR3 sequence is 14 residues long. Trimming stripped 1 base from V and 7 bases from J, with 11 bases between. CDR1 is MDHEN and CDR2 is SYDVKM in the germline V gene. Written as DNA, the CDR3 is TGTGCCAGCAGTTTATTCCGAGGGGGAAATGAGCAGTTCTTC. Its translation: CASSLFRGGNEQFF. Supplemented by reference TRBV28 and TRBJ2-1, the full variable domain reads DVKVTQSSRYLVKRTGEKVFLECVQDMDHENMFWYRQDPGLGLRLIYFSYDVKMKEKGDIPEGYSVSREKKERFSLILESASTNQTSMYLCASSLFRGGNEQFFGPGTRLTVL.

The rearrangement joins TRBV19 to TRBJ1-5; D unclear. Per the germline V gene, CDR1 is LNHDA and CDR2 is SQIVND (reference sequence). V was pared by 2 bases and J by 0 bases, with 8 bases between. This CDR3 region has 15 residues. CDR3 in DNA: TGTGCCAGTAGTATAACCCCAGATAGCAATCAGCCCCAGCATTTT. Its translation is CASSITPDSNQPQHF. The full variable domain, its missing parts supplied by reference TRBV19 and TRBJ1-5, is DGGITQSPKYLFRKEGQNVTLSCEQNLNHDAMYWYRQDPGQGLRLIYYSQIVNDFQKGDIAEGYSVSREKKESFPLTVTSAQKNPTAFYLCASSITPDSNQPQHFGDGTRLSIL.

This clone was counted once. CDR3 in amino acids: CAISEDSWAEAFF. CDR3 bases: TGTGCCATCAGTGAGGATAGCTGGGCTGAAGCTTTCTTT. This sequence joins TRBV10-3 and TRBJ1-1; D gene ambiguous. V was pared by 2 bases and J by 6 bases, with 10 bases between. This CDR3 spans 13 amino acids. The germline V gene encodes CDR1 ENHRY and CDR2 SYGVKD.

This clone was seen only a few times. The genes are TRBV19 and TRBJ1-5; D is uncertain. From germline, CDR1 is LNHDA and CDR2 SQIVND (reference sequence). V was pared by 5 bases and J by 7 bases, with 12 bases between. The CDR3 loop spans 13 amino acids. The CDR3 nucleotides read TGTGCCAGTAGTCCCCATGACGGGCAGCCCCAGCATTTT. Protein product: CASSPHDGQPQHF.

This clone was picked up a small number of times. The chain carries TRBV28 and TRBJ1-2; D possibly corresponds to TRBD1 (6 bases). The CDR3 is 14 amino acids. Germline V gene lookup returns CDR1 MDHEN and CDR2 SYDVKM. Trimming left V 3 bases short and J 8 bases short, with 16 bases between. Written as DNA, the CDR3 is TGTGCCAGCAGTTTGGGGGGGCCAGCAATCGGCTACACCTTC. Amino acid sequence: CASSLGGPAIGYTF.

This clone came up a few times. The V gene is TRBV20-1, the J gene TRBJ2-1; TRBD2 matches 7 bases. From germline, CDR1 is DFQATT and CDR2 SNEGSKA (reference sequence). Trimming cost V 3 bases and J 5 bases; bases outside gene matches: 7. CDR3 length equals 14 residues. CDR3 residues: CSASLASGDNEQFF. CDR3 DNA: TGCAGTGCTAGTCTCGCTAGCGGAGACAATGAGCAGTTCTTC.

V gene TRBV12-3 or TRBV12-4 combines with J gene TRBJ1-1; D unclear. The V gene lost 3 bases and the J gene lost 4 bases, with 6 bases spanning the gap. The CDR3 length is 12 residues. CDR3 DNA: TGTGCCAGCAGTTTCAGTCTCACTGAAGCTTTCTTT. Amino acid sequence: CASSFSLTEAFF.

The chain joins TRBV11-3 to TRBJ1-4; a possible D gene is TRBD1 (5 bases). The germline gives CDR1 SGHNT, CDR2 YENEEA. V lost 4 bases, J lost 4 bases, and 13 bases lay in between. The CDR3 is 15 residues long. In DNA form, the CDR3 reads TGTGCCAGCAGCTCGGAGGGGCTGATTAATGAAAAACTGTTTTTT. Protein sequence: CASSSEGLINEKLFF.

V is TRBV28 and J is TRBJ2-3, with 7 bases aligning to TRBD2. Germline values: CDR1 MDHEN, CDR2 SYDVKM. V lost 5 bases to trimming and J lost 2 bases; unmatched junction nucleotides: 16. The CDR3 totals 18 residues. The chain's CDR3 is CASSLRHTWTRDTDTQYF. The CDR3 coding sequence is TGTGCCAGCAGTCTACGGCATACCTGGACTAGGGACACAGATACGCAGTATTTT.

The chain combines TRBV7-9 with TRBJ2-2; TRBD1 might be the D (7 bases). This CDR3 has 15 amino acids. V gave up 1 base and J gave up 5 bases, with 11 bases separating them. Germline V lookup: CDR1 SEHNR, CDR2 FQNEAQ (reference sequence). CDR3 DNA sequence: TGTGCCAGCAGCTTAGGGAGGGGGCAAACCGGGGAGCTGTTTTTT. It encodes CASSLGRGQTGELFF.

The chain combines TRBV6-5 with TRBJ1-6; 7 nucleotides line up with TRBD1. V trimming: 4 bases; J trimming: 6 bases; junction bases outside the gene matches: 3. The CDR3 spans 14 residues. CDR1 MNHEY and CDR2 SVGAGI come from the germline V gene. DNA of the CDR3: TGTGCCAGCAGTTGGGGGACAGCTAATTCACCCCTCCACTTT. Encoded protein: CASSWGTANSPLHF.

V usage is TRBV6-1 and J usage is TRBJ2-7; 9 bases are shared with TRBD2. The CDR3 is 14 residues long. After removal of 5 bases from V and 2 bases from J, the junction contained 4 bases not matched to a gene. Germline-derived CDR1 and CDR2 are MNHNS and SASEGT. This chain's CDR3 is CASSHSGSAYEQYF. The CDR3, as DNA: TGTGCCAGCAGTCATAGCGGGAGTGCCTACGAGCAGTACTTC.

This clone was seen a handful of times. The V call is TRBV18, the J call TRBJ2-5, with 10 bases that match TRBD2. This CDR3 comprises 16 residues. V shed 4 bases, J shed 3 bases, and the junction held 8 bases outside the gene matches. Germline lookup yields CDR1 KGHSH and CDR2 LQKENI. CDR3 nucleotide sequence: TGTGCCAGCTCACTCTCAATAGCGGGAGGAAAAGAGACCCAGTACTTC. It encodes CASSLSIAGGKETQYF.

V and J are TRBV5-4 and TRBJ1-2, with D uncertain. Germline V gene sequence: CDR1 SGHNT, CDR2 YYREEE (reference sequence). The CDR3 has 15 amino acids. Trimming pared 2 bases from V and 6 bases from J, leaving 17 bases between. The CDR3 reads CASSLFGGLGDGYTF. The CDR3 coding sequence is TGTGCCAGCAGCTTATTTGGAGGGCTTGGCGATGGCTACACCTTC.

The chain employs TRBV3-1 (or the pseudogene TRBV3-2) and TRBJ2-7, with 9 bases aligning to TRBD2. The CDR3 is 14 residues long. Germline values: CDR1 LGHDT, CDR2 YNNKEL (reference sequence). Unmatched junction bases numbered 6, after V lost 0 bases and J lost 9 bases. CDR3 residues: CASSQDPAGGRQYF. In DNA, the CDR3 is TGTGCCAGCAGCCAAGATCCAGCGGGAGGACGGCAGTACTTC.

The V call is TRBV7-3, the J call TRBJ2-1, with 11 bases that match TRBD2. V gave up 1 base and J gave up 9 bases; unmatched junction bases: 5. The CDR3 runs to 15 residues. Germline values: CDR1 SGHTA, CDR2 FQGTGA. CDR3 region: CASSLKGTSGREQFF. CDR3 coding DNA: TGTGCCAGCAGCTTAAAGGGGACTAGCGGACGTGAGCAGTTCTTC.

The CDR3 protein is CAWSPDRVNTEAFF. In DNA form, the CDR3 reads TGTGCCTGGAGTCCAGACAGGGTGAACACTGAAGCTTTCTTT. The chain has TRBV30 and TRBJ1-1, with 7 bases fitting TRBD1. The V gene end was trimmed by 2 bases and the J gene end by 0 bases; junction bases not matched to a gene: 3. CDR1 GTSNPN and CDR2 SVGIG come from the germline V gene (reference sequence). This CDR3 is built from 14 residues. Combining the CDR3 with reference TRBV30 and TRBJ1-1 gives the whole variable domain SQTIHQWPATLVQPVGSPLSLECTVEGTSNPNLYWYRQAAGRGLQLLFYSVGIGQISSEVPQNLSASRPQDRQFILSSKKLLLSDSGFYLCAWSPDRVNTEAFFGQGTRLTVV.

To note about this clone: The same CDR3 arises from other DNA sequences in this sample as well. V is TRBV19 and J is TRBJ2-7; D remains ambiguous. V dropped 1 base and J dropped 2 bases, with 6 bases sitting between them. The CDR3 has 13 amino acids. Germline V CDR1 and CDR2: LNHDA, SQIVND (reference sequence). CDR3 DNA sequence: TGTGCCAGTAGTATAGGGAGAGCCTACGAGCAGTACTTC. The encoded protein is CASSIGRAYEQYF.

Comments on this clone: Distinct nucleotide sequences in the sample also encode this CDR3. This chain links TRBV7-2 with TRBJ2-7; TRBD2 matches 11 bases. This CDR3 has 15 amino acids. The J segment lost 3 bases and the V segment lost 5 bases, leaving 6 bases of the junction unmatched. The germline V gene has CDR1 SGHTA and CDR2 FQGNSA. This CDR3 reads CASSPGTSGYYEQYF. CDR3 in DNA: TGTGCCAGCAGCCCAGGGACTAGCGGATACTACGAGCAGTACTTC. Together with reference TRBV7-2 and TRBJ2-7, the CDR3 gives the full variable domain: GAGVSQSPSNKVTEKGKDVELRCDPISGHTALYWYRQSLGQGLEFLIYFQGNSAPDKSGLPSDRFSAERTGGSVSTLTIQRTQQEDSAVYLCASSPGTSGYYEQYFGPGTRLTVT.

The chain is built from TRBV7-2 and TRBJ2-7; 9 bases are a match to TRBD2. The germline gives CDR1 SGHTA, CDR2 FQGNSA. The J segment lost 5 bases and the V segment lost 3 bases, leaving 8 bases of the junction unmatched. There are 15 residues in the CDR3. The CDR3 loop is CASSFSAGGGNEQYF. CDR3 in DNA: TGTGCCAGCAGCTTCTCGGCGGGAGGGGGCAACGAGCAGTACTTC.

This clone was seen just once. The rearrangement joins TRBV19 to TRBJ2-2, with 10 bases lining up with TRBD1. After removal of 7 bases from V and 7 bases from J, the junction contained 12 bases not matched to a gene. This CDR3 has 16 amino acids. Germline assignment: CDR1 LNHDA and CDR2 SQIVND (reference sequence). CDR3 DNA: TGTGCCAGTACCGTCGGGACAGGGGTTACGGGCGGGGAGCTGTTTTTT. Translating gives CASTVGTGVTGGELFF.

The chain is built from TRBV13 and TRBJ2-3, with TRBD2 identical over 9 bases. From germline, CDR1 is PRHDT and CDR2 FYEKMQ (reference sequence). The CDR3 totals 16 residues. J gave up 0 bases and V 3 bases, and 4 bases lay outside the gene matches. The CDR3 nucleotides are TGTGCCAGCAGCTTCCAGACTAGCGGAAGCACAGATACGCAGTATTTT. It yields the protein CASSFQTSGSTDTQYF. Based on the CDR3 plus reference TRBV13 and TRBJ2-3, the full variable domain is AAGVIQSPRHLIKEKRETATLKCYPIPRHDTVYWYQQGPGQDPQFLISFYEKMQSDKGSIPDRFSAQQFSDYHSELNMSSLELGDSALYFCASSFQTSGSTDTQYFGPGTRLTVL.